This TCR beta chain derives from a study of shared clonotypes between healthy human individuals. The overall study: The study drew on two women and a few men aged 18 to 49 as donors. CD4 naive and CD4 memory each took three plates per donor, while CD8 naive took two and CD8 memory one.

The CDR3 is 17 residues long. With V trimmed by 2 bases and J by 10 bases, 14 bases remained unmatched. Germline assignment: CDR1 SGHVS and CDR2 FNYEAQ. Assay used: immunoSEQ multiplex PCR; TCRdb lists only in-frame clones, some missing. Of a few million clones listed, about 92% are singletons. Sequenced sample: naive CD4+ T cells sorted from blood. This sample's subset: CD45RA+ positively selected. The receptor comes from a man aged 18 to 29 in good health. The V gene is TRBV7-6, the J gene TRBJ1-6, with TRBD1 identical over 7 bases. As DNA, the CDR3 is TGTGCCAGCAGCTTATCGACAGGGAGGACCGTTTCCTCACCCCTCCACTTT. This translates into CASSLSTGRTVSSPLHF.